The entry that follows covers one TCR beta chain sequence. The antigen remains unidentified. The study gave focal radiation plus ipilimumab CTLA-4 blockade to patients with chemo-refractory metastatic non-small-cell lung cancer. The data are from a study of radiotherapy plus CTLA-4 blockade in lung cancer. Across the study: 18% of patients responded objectively, and roughly 30% achieved disease control. Study outcomes and limitations: Peripheral blood showed expansion of tumor-derived TCR clones after radiotherapy and ipilimumab. Per reports, early blood T cell clone dynamics, plus interferon-beta, forecast response most strongly.

With 5 bases clipped from V and 14 bases from J, the junction kept 16 bases outside the gene matches. The CDR3 runs 16 residues. Germline CDR1 reads SGHVS; CDR2 reads FQNEAQ. Only in-frame clones appear in the TCRdb table, and some are missing; sequencing was by immunoSEQ multiplex PCR. The table includes about 1,600 clones, around nine tenths detected once. This clonotype originated in a human donor with non-small cell lung cancer who had a complete response to radiotherapy plus ipilimumab. This sequence joins TRBV7-8 and TRBJ1-6, with 9 bases matching TRBD1. The sequenced sample was tumor tissue, obtained from a patient treated with radiotherapy plus ipilimumab. CDR3 loop: CASSTTPGQGRLTLHF. CDR3 sequence (DNA): TGTGCCAGCAGCACCACCCCGGGACAGGGACGGCTCACCCTCCACTTT.